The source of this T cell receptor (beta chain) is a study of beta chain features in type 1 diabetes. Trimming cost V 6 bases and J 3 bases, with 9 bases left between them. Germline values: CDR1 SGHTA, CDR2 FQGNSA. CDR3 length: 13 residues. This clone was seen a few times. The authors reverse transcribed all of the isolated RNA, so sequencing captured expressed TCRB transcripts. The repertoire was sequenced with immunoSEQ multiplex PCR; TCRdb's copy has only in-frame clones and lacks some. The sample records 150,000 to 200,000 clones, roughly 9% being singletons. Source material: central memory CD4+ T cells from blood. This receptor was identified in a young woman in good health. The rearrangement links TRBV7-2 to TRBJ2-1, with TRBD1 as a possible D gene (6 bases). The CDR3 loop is CASSGQRYNEQFF. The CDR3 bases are TGTGCCAGCAGTGGACAGCGCTACAATGAGCAGTTCTTC.